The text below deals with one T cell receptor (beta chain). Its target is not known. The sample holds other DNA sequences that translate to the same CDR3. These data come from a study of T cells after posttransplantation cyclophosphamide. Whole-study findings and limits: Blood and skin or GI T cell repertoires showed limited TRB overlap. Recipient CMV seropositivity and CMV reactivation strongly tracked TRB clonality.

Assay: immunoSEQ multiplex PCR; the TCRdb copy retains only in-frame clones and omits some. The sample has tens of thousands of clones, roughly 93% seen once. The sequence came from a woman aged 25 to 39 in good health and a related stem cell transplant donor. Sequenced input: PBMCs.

CDR3 nucleotide sequence: TGTGCCAGCTCACCGGACACTGAAGCTTTCTTT. Its translation is CASSPDTEAFF. V gene TRBV18 combines with J gene TRBJ1-1, with unresolved D. Germline V gene data show CDR1 as KGHSH and CDR2 as LQKENI. The CDR3 has 11 residues. V was pared by 3 bases and J by 3 bases, with 2 bases between.